This passage covers 6 T cell receptor beta chains from one sample sequenced in a study of blood T cell repertoires in COVID-19. Only in-frame clones appear in the TCRdb table, and some are missing; sequencing was by immunoSEQ multiplex PCR. The sample consists of about 60,000 clones, 70% to 80% of them appearing once. The sample comprised peripheral blood. The receptors derive from a woman older than 75 with acute or convalescent COVID-19.

The CDR3 region has the DNA TGTGCCAGCAGCTTAGCGGGCTACAATGAGCAGTTCTTC. Encoded protein: CASSLAGYNEQFF. This chain joins TRBV11-3 and TRBJ2-1; D unresolved. In germline, CDR1 is SGHNT, CDR2 YENEEA. Trimming removed 1 base from V and 3 bases from J, with 4 bases in between. The CDR3 is 13 residues long.

This chain connects TRBV6-5 to TRBJ1-2; maybe TRBD1 (5 bases). Germline values: CDR1 MNHEY, CDR2 SVGAGI. V was trimmed by 10 bases and J by 4 bases, leaving 19 bases between them. CDR3 length equals 14 residues. The CDR3 sequence is CATTGWGSFYGYTF. CDR3 in DNA: TGTGCCACCACCGGGTGGGGCTCCTTCTATGGCTACACCTTC.

The chain links TRBV7-2 to TRBJ1-6; the D gene is possibly TRBD1 (6 bases). The CDR3 is made up of 17 amino acids. The ends were cut back, 3 bases at V and 9 bases at J, with 21 bases in the middle. Germline V gene sequence: CDR1 SGHTA, CDR2 FQGNSA. The CDR3 region has the DNA TGTGCCAGCAGCTTCCGTACAGGGATAACCGGAATTTCACCCCTCCACTTT. It yields the protein CASSFRTGITGISPLHF.

The chain couples TRBV6-6 to TRBJ1-3; no clear D. The CDR3 spans 14 residues. The V and J ends lost 2 bases and 4 bases respectively, with 9 bases between them. The germline CDR1 and CDR2 sequences are MNHNY and SVGAGI (reference sequence). Here the CDR3 reads CASSYGGMGNTIYF. CDR3 DNA: TGTGCCAGCAGTTACGGAGGGATGGGAAACACCATATATTTT.

This clone came up many times. V usage is TRBV5-1 and J usage is TRBJ2-7, with 8 bases that match TRBD2. The CDR3 extends over 13 amino acids. V was pared by 2 bases and J by 9 bases, with 7 bases of the junction left unmatched. CDR1 is SGHRS and CDR2 is YFSETQ in the germline V gene. The CDR3, as DNA: TGCGCCAGCAGCTTTCGAGCGGGAGAGGGGCAGTACTTC. Its translation is CASSFRAGEGQYF. Supplemented by reference TRBV5-1 and TRBJ2-7, the full variable domain reads KAGVTQTPRYLIKTRGQQVTLSCSPISGHRSVSWYQQTPGQGLQFLFEYFSETQRNKGNFPGRFSGRQFSNSRSEMNVSTLELGDSALYLCASSFRAGEGQYFGPGTRLTVT.

The J gene is TRBJ2-3, the V gene TRBV5-1, with 10 positions matching TRBD2. J gave up 2 bases and V 4 bases, and 4 bases lay outside the gene matches. CDR1 is SGHRS and CDR2 is YFSETQ in the germline V gene. The CDR3 length is 15 residues. The CDR3 reads CASSPGLAVTDTQYF. The CDR3 DNA is TGCGCCAGCAGCCCCGGACTAGCGGTCACAGATACGCAGTATTTT.